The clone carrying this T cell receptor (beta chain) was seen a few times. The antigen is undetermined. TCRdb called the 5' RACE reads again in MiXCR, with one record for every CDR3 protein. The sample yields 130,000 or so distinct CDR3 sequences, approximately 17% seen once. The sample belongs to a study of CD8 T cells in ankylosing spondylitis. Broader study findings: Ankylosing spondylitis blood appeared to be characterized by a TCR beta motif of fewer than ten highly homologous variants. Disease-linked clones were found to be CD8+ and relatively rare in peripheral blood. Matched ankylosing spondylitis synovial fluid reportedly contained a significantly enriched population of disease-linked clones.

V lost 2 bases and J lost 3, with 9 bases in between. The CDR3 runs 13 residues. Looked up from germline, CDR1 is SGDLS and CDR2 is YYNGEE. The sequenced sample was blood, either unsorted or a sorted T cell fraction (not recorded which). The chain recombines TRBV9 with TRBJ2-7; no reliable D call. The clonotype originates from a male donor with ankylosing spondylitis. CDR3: CASSVVGGYEQYF. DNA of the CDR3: TGTGCCAGCAGCGTGGTGGGCGGCTACGAGCAGTACTTC.